This T cell receptor (beta chain) stems from a study of blood T cell repertoires in COVID-19. Study in general: Spain, Italy and the United States supplied samples that represented acute and convalescent COVID-19.

The V gene end was trimmed by 4 bases and the J gene end by 3 bases; junction bases not matched to a gene: 3. This CDR3 contains 15 residues. Germline V gives CDR1 SGHTA, CDR2 FQGTGA. Original data processing: Estimation of nucleated cell counts relied on the amplification of reference gene primers. Measured with immunoSEQ multiplex PCR; TCRdb has only the in-frame clones, and not every one. The V and J calls and clone size are taken from that table; D and trimming were inferred from the DNA. The sample contains approximately 190,000 clones, approximately 91% of which appear only once. The gene calls are TRBV7-3 and TRBJ2-3; 11 nucleotides agree with TRBD2. The material sequenced was peripheral blood. This clonotype was obtained from a woman aged 40 to 49 who had recovered from COVID-19. The CDR3 sequence is CASSYGTSGTDTQYF. The CDR3 region has the DNA TGTGCCAGCAGCTACGGGACTAGCGGAACAGATACGCAGTATTTT.